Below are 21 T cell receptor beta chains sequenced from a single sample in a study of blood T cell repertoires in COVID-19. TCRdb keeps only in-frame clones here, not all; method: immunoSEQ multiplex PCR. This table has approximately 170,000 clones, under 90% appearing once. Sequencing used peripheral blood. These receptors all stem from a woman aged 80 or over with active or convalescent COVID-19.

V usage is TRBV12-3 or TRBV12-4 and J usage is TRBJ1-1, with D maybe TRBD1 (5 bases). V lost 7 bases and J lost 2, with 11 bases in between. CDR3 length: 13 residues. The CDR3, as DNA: TGTGCCAGCAAAGGACAAATTAACACTGAAGCTTTCTTT. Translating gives CASKGQINTEAFF.

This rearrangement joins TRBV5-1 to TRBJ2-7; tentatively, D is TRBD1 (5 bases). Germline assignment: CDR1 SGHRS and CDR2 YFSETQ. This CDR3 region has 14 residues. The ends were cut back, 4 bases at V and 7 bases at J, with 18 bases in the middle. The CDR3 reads CASSPRTSSGEQYF. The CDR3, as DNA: TGCGCCAGCAGCCCACGGACAAGTTCTGGGGAGCAGTACTTC.

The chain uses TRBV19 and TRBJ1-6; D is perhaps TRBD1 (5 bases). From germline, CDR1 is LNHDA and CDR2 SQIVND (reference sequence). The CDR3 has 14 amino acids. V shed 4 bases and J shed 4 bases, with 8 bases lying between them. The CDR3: CASSTQGYNSPLHF. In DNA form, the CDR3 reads TGTGCCAGTAGTACCCAGGGTTATAATTCACCCCTCCACTTT.

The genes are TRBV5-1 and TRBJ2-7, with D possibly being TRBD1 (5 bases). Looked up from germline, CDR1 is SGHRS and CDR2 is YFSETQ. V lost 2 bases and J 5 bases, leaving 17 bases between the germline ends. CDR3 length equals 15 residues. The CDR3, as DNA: TGCGCCAGCAGCTTATATGGCAGGGAAATCCACGAGCAGTACTTC. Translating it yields CASSLYGREIHEQYF.

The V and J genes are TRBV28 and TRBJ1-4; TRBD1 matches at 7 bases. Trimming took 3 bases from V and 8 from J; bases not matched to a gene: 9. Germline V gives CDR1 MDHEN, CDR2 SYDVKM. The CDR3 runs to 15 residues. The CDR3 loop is CASSLWGTADEKLFF. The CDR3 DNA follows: TGTGCCAGCAGTTTGTGGGGGACAGCGGACGAAAAACTGTTTTTT. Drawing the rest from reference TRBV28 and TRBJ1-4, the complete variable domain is DVKVTQSSRYLVKRTGEKVFLECVQDMDHENMFWYRQDPGLGLRLIYFSYDVKMKEKGDIPEGYSVSREKKERFSLILESASTNQTSMYLCASSLWGTADEKLFFGSGTQLSVL.

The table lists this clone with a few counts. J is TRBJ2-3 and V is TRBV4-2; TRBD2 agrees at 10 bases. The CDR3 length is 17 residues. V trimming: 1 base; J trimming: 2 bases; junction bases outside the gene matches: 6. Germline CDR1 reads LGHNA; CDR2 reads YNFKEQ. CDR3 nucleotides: TGTGCCAGCAGCCAAGGAGGAGGACTAGCGGCCACAGATACGCAGTATTTT. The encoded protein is CASSQGGGLAATDTQYF.

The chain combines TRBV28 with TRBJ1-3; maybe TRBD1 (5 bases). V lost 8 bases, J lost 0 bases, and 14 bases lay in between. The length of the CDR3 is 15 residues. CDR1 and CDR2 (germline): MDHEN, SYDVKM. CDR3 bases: TGTGCCAGCGGAGGGACGCCGGGCTCTGGAAACACCATATATTTT. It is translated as CASGGTPGSGNTIYF.

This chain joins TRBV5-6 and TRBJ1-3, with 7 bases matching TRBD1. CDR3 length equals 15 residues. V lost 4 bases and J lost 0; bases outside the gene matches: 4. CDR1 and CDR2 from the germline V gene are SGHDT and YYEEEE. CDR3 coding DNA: TGTGCCAGCAGCCCCGGGACAGTCTCTGGAAACACCATATATTTT. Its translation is CASSPGTVSGNTIYF.

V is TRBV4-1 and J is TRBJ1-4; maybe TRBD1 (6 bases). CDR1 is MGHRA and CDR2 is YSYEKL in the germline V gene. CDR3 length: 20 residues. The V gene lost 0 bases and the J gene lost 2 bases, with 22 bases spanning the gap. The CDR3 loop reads CASSQDWPGETLGTNEKLFF. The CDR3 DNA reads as TGCGCCAGCAGCCAAGATTGGCCAGGGGAAACCCTAGGGACTAATGAAAAACTGTTTTTT.

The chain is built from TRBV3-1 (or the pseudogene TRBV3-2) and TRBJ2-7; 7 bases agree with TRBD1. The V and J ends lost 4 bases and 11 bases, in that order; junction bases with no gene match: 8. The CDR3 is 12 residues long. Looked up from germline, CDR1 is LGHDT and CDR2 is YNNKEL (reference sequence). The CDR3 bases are TGTGCCAGCAGCCGGACACAGGGGAAGGAGTACTTC. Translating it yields CASSRTQGKEYF.

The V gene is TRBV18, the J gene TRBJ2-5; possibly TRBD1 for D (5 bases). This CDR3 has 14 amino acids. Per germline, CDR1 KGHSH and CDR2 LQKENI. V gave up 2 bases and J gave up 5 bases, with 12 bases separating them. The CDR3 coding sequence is TGTGCCAGCTCACCAGGCAGGGTAGGGGAGACCCAGTACTTC. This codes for CASSPGRVGETQYF.

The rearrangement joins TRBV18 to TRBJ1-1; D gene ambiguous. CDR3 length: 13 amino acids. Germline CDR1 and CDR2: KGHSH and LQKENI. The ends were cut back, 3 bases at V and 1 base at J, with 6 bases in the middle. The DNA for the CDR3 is TGTGCCAGCTCACCGGGGAGGAACACTGAAGCTTTCTTT. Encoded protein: CASSPGRNTEAFF.

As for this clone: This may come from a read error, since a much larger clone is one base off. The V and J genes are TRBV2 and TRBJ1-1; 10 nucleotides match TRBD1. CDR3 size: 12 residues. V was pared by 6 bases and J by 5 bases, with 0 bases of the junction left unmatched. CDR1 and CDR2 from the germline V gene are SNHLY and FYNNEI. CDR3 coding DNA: TGTGCCAGCAGGGACAGGGGGACTGAAGCTTTCTTT. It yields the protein CASRDRGTEAFF.

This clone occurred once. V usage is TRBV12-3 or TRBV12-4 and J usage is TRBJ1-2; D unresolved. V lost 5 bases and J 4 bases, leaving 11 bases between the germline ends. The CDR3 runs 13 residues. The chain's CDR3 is CASSGQRRYGYTF. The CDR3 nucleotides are TGTGCCAGCAGTGGCCAGCGACGCTATGGCTACACCTTC.

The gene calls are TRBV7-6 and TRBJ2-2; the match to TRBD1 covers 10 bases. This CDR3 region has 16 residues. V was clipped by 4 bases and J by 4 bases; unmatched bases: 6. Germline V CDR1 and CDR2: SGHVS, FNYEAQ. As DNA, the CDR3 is TGTGCCAGCAGCTCCCCCGGGACAGGGGCCACCGGGGAGCTGTTTTTT. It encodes CASSSPGTGATGELFF.

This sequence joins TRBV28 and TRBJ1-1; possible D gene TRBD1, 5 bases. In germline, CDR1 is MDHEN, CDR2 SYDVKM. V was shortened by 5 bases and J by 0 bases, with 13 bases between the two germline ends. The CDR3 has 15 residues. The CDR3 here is CASSQTDNLNTEAFF. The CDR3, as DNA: TGTGCCAGCAGTCAGACAGATAATTTGAACACTGAAGCTTTCTTT.

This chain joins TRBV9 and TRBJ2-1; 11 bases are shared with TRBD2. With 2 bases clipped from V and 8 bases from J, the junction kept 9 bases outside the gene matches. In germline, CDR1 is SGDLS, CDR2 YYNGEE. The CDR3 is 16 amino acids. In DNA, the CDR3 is TGTGCCAGCAGCGTTTACATCCCGGGACTAGCGGATGAGCAGTTCTTC. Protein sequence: CASSVYIPGLADEQFF.

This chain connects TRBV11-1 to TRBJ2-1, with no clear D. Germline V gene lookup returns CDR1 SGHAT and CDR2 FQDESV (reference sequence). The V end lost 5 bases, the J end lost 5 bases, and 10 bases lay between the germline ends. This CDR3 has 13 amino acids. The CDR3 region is CASSLSRNNEQFF. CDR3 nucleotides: TGTGCCAGCAGCCTAAGCCGTAACAATGAGCAGTTCTTC.

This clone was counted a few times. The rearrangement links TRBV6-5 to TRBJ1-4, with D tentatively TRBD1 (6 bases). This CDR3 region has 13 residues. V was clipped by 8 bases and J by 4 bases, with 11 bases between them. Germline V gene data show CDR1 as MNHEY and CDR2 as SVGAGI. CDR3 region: CASLGDNNEKLFF. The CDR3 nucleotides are TGTGCCAGCCTGGGGGACAATAATGAAAAACTGTTTTTT.

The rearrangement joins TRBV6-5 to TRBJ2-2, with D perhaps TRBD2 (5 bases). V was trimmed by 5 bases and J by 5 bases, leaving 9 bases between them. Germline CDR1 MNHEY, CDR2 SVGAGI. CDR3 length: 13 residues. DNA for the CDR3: TGTGCCAGCAGTCATACGGGGACCGGGGAGCTGTTTTTT. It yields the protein CASSHTGTGELFF.

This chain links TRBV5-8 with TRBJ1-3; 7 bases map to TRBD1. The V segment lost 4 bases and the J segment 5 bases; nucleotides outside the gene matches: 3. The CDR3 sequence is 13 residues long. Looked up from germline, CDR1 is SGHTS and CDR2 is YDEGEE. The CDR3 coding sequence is TGTGCCAGCAGCGGGGGACAGCGAAACACCATATATTTT. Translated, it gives CASSGGQRNTIYF.